The rows below give T cell receptor beta chains drawn from one sample of a study of T cells in Graves' hyperthyroidism and ophthalmopathy. TCRdb redid the calling of the multiplex PCR reads with MiXCR, one entry per CDR3 protein. This table holds under 300,000 distinct CDR3 sequences, more than 14% found once. Sequenced sample: blood. All receptors come from a woman in her 40s with Graves' hyperthyroidism that later progressed to Graves' ophthalmopathy. CDR3s include the opening cysteine and the closing phenylalanine or tryptophan. Each record gives: clone size, CDR3 length, D gene, J gene, V gene, CDR3 DNA, CDR3 protein. D genes are given only for firm matches. Rows may omit the clone size; those that give it use once, few, many or a size class.

abundance: many
len: 12
d_gene: TRBD1
j_gene: TRBJ2-3
v_gene: TRBV28
CDR3nt: TGTGCCAGCAACAGGGGGACAGATACGCAGTATTTT
CDR3aa: CASNRGTDTQYF

abundance: many
len: 14
d_gene: NA
j_gene: TRBJ2-7
v_gene: TRBV6-1
CDR3nt: TGTGCCAGCAGTTTTCAGGGGAAAACCTACGAGCAGTACTTC
CDR3aa: CASSFQGKTYEQYF

abundance: few
len: 14
d_gene: TRBD2
j_gene: TRBJ2-5
v_gene: TRBV5-1
CDR3nt: TGCGCCAGCAGCTCGGCGGGAGCTCAAGAGACCCAGTACTTC
CDR3aa: CASSSAGAQETQYF

abundance: many
len: 20
d_gene: TRBD2
j_gene: TRBJ2-1
v_gene: TRBV6-1
CDR3nt: TGTGCCAGCAGTCCCCACCCCGGACTAGCGGGAGTGTCCTTCCCTAATGAGCAGTTCTTC
CDR3aa: CASSPHPGLAGVSFPNEQFF

abundance: NA
len: 13
d_gene: NA
j_gene: TRBJ2-7
v_gene: TRBV28
CDR3nt: TGTGCCAGCAGGAGCAAGAGACCCTACGAGCAGTACTTC
CDR3aa: CASRSKRPYEQYF

abundance: few
len: 13
d_gene: NA
j_gene: TRBJ2-5
v_gene: TRBV12-5
CDR3nt: TGTGCTAGTGGTTTGGCGCCCGTGGAGACCCAGTACTTC
CDR3aa: CASGLAPVETQYF

abundance: NA
len: 12
d_gene: NA
j_gene: TRBJ1-2
v_gene: TRBV28
CDR3nt: TGTGCCAGCAGTTTTCCGGGGTTTGGCTACACCTTC
CDR3aa: CASSFPGFGYTF

abundance: many
len: 14
d_gene: NA
j_gene: TRBJ1-6
v_gene: TRBV27
CDR3nt: TGTGCCAGCAGTGATCTAGATCGGAATTCACCCCTCCACTTT
CDR3aa: CASSDLDRNSPLHF

abundance: many
len: 16
d_gene: TRBD2
j_gene: TRBJ2-5
v_gene: TRBV9
CDR3nt: TGTGCCAGCAGCCCCCGATCAATAGCGGGGAAAGAGACCCAGTACTTC
CDR3aa: CASSPRSIAGKETQYF

abundance: many
len: 14
d_gene: NA
j_gene: TRBJ1-3
v_gene: TRBV28
CDR3nt: TGTGCCAGCAGTACGACGAGAGGAAGAAACACCATATATTTT
CDR3aa: CASSTTRGRNTIYF

abundance: many
len: 15
d_gene: TRBD2
j_gene: TRBJ2-1
v_gene: TRBV5-4
CDR3nt: TGTGCCAGCAGCTTGCTACTAGCGGGAGAGAGTGAGCAGTTCTTC
CDR3aa: CASSLLLAGESEQFF

abundance: many
len: 13
d_gene: NA
j_gene: TRBJ1-1
v_gene: TRBV6-1
CDR3nt: TGTGCCAGCAGTGGGATCAGGGTTGCTGAAGCTTTCTTT
CDR3aa: CASSGIRVAEAFF

abundance: NA
len: 15
d_gene: NA
j_gene: TRBJ1-1
v_gene: TRBV4-1
CDR3nt: TGCGCCAGCAGCCAGCTCGGCAGCATGAACACTGAAGCTTTATTT
CDR3aa: CASSQLGSMNTEALF

abundance: many
len: 12
d_gene: NA
j_gene: TRBJ1-1
v_gene: TRBV29-1
CDR3nt: TGCAGCGTTCGGCCCCGGGACACTGAAGCTTTCTTT
CDR3aa: CSVRPRDTEAFF

abundance: few
len: 15
d_gene: NA
j_gene: TRBJ1-5
v_gene: TRBV2
CDR3nt: TGTGCCAGCACTAGAATGGGGTACAACAATCAGCCCCAGCATTTT
CDR3aa: CASTRMGYNNQPQHF

abundance: NA
len: 14
d_gene: TRBD1
j_gene: TRBJ2-4
v_gene: TRBV7-9
CDR3nt: TGTGCCAGCAGCTTAGCGGGACAGGGTAGCATTCAGTACTTC
CDR3aa: CASSLAGQGSIQYF

abundance: many
len: 14
d_gene: NA
j_gene: TRBJ2-1
v_gene: TRBV12-3/TRBV12-4
CDR3nt: TGTGCCTCAGGAGGCCGGAATAGTGTCAATGAGCAGTTCTTC
CDR3aa: CASGGRNSVNEQFF

abundance: many
len: 16
d_gene: NA
j_gene: TRBJ2-2
v_gene: TRBV20-1
CDR3nt: TGCAGTGCTAGAGCTTTGGCTCGGCGGGACACCGGGGAGCTGTTTTTT
CDR3aa: CSARALARRDTGELFF